Listed here are 13 T cell receptor beta chains from one sample, sequenced in a study of shared clonotypes between healthy human individuals (dated by TCRdb to between 2020 and 2021). Library method: the immunoSEQ multiplex PCR assay. TCRdb carries this immuneACCESS record with in-frame sequences only. Its versions omit some clonotypes, under half of them owing to an unresolved V gene in the studies checked, with the rest unexplained. This sample has roughly 2.6 million clones in its table, and about 92% of those were observed once. The ten top clones hold around 0.14% of the sample. Sequences were obtained from naive CD4+ T cells sorted from blood. The sample's cell subset or site, from its label and the paper: CD45RA+ positively selected. The receptors were gathered from a man aged 18 to 35 in good health.

CDR3 protein: CASSQNPQSPSGTEAFF. CDR3 sequence (DNA): TGCGCCAGCAGCCAAAACCCTCAGTCTCCCTCGGGCACTGAAGCTTTCTTT. This chain connects TRBV4-1 to TRBJ1-1; unclear D gene. There are 17 residues in the CDR3. The germline gives CDR1 MGHRA, CDR2 YSYEKL. Trimming pared 2 bases from V and 4 bases from J, leaving 20 bases between.

The chain joins TRBV30 to TRBJ1-6; D gene uncertain. V lost 0 bases and J lost 7, with 13 bases in between. The length of the CDR3 is 15 residues. Looked up from germline, CDR1 is GTSNPN and CDR2 is SVGIG (reference sequence). CDR3 sequence reads: CAWSVDKLGNSPLHF. The CDR3 DNA follows: TGTGCCTGGAGTGTCGACAAATTGGGAAATTCACCCCTCCACTTT.

Only one count was recorded for this clone. J is TRBJ1-2 and V is TRBV5-1; D is perhaps TRBD1 (6 bases). The CDR3 has 13 residues. Trimming took off 4 bases at V and 4 bases at J, with 11 bases between the two ends. CDR1 and CDR2 from the germline V gene are SGHRS and YFSETQ. The CDR3 reads CASSITGSYGYTF. Here the CDR3 DNA reads TGCGCCAGCAGCATTACAGGGTCCTATGGCTACACCTTC.

This sequence joins TRBV19 and TRBJ1-1, with TRBD1 as a possible D gene (6 bases). The CDR3 runs to 14 residues. The germline V gene encodes CDR1 LNHDA and CDR2 SQIVND (reference sequence). V lost 7 bases, J lost 1 base, and 13 bases lay in between. The CDR3 sequence is CASNPGHQNTEAFF. The CDR3 DNA is TGTGCCAGTAACCCGGGACACCAGAACACTGAAGCTTTCTTT.

In this sample, this clone turned up once. The rearrangement uses TRBV18 and TRBJ2-5; D is possibly TRBD1 (5 bases). Trimming left V 2 bases short and J 1 base short, with 14 bases between. This CDR3 region has 16 residues. CDR1 is KGHSH, CDR2 LQKENI, per germline. The CDR3 is CASSPNLWTRQETQYF. The CDR3 nucleotides read TGTGCCAGCTCACCAAATCTCTGGACACGCCAAGAGACCCAGTACTTC.

This clone was recorded once. V and J are TRBV21-1 and TRBJ1-4. TRBV21-1 is tagged as a pseudogene. This CDR3 spans 14 amino acids. CDR3 region: CASSRIRDNEKLFF. CDR3 nucleotide sequence: TGTGCCAGCAGCAGGATTAGGGATAATGAAAAACTGTTTTTT.

The chain combines TRBV6-6 with TRBJ2-1; 8 nucleotides agree with TRBD2. V was pared by 7 bases and J by 4 bases, with 12 bases of the junction left unmatched. The CDR3 runs to 16 residues. Germline V lookup: CDR1 MNHNY, CDR2 SVGAGI (reference sequence). CDR3 in DNA: TGTGCCAGCAACCCCGGCAAGCGGGGGCCGTACAATGAGCAGTTCTTC. It encodes CASNPGKRGPYNEQFF.

This chain uses TRBV4-1 with TRBJ2-1; D is unresolved. Looked up from germline, CDR1 is MGHRA and CDR2 is YSYEKL. The CDR3 consists of 15 residues. The V gene lost 0 bases and the J gene lost 4 bases, with 10 bases spanning the gap. The CDR3 here is CASSQEGGTYNEQFF. Here the CDR3 DNA reads TGCGCCAGCAGCCAAGAAGGCGGAACGTACAATGAGCAGTTCTTC.

This clone was found once. The chain joins TRBV5-1 to TRBJ2-2; D remains ambiguous. The CDR3 consists of 17 residues. V dropped 4 bases and J dropped 6 bases, with 22 bases sitting between them. Germline V lookup: CDR1 SGHRS, CDR2 YFSETQ. DNA for the CDR3: TGCGCCAGCAGCATCTGGCCCCCCCGGACCGCGCCCGGGGAGCTGTTTTTT. It is translated as CASSIWPPRTAPGELFF.

The chain carries TRBV5-4 and TRBJ1-5; 7 bases line up with TRBD1. V shed 4 bases and J 7 bases; nucleotides not matched to a gene: 5. The CDR3 is 13 amino acids. CDR1 and CDR2 (germline): SGHNT, YYREEE (reference sequence). CDR3 residues: CASSRQGMQPQHF. In DNA form, the CDR3 reads TGTGCCAGCAGCCGACAGGGCATGCAGCCCCAGCATTTT.

The gene calls are TRBV9 and TRBJ2-2, with D tentatively TRBD1 (6 bases). This CDR3 has 15 amino acids. The germline V gene has CDR1 SGDLS and CDR2 YYNGEE. Trimming shortened V by 4 bases and J by 1 base, and 11 bases separated the two germline ends. CDR3 region: CASSSPGQNTGELFF. DNA for the CDR3: TGTGCCAGCAGCTCTCCGGGACAGAACACCGGGGAGCTGTTTTTT.

This clone was seen just once. The chain combines TRBV10-3 with TRBJ2-3; TRBD1 matches at 7 bases. This CDR3 spans 14 amino acids. V lost 6 bases and J lost 4; bases outside the gene matches: 7. CDR1 ENHRY and CDR2 SYGVKD come from the germline V gene. DNA for the CDR3: TGTGCCATCAGACCGGGACAGCTCGCAGATACGCAGTATTTT. Translated, it gives CAIRPGQLADTQYF.

The chain employs TRBV18 and TRBJ1-1; TRBD1 might be the D (6 bases). Germline CDR1 is KGHSH and CDR2 is LQKENI. The CDR3 consists of 14 residues. Trimming left V 2 bases short and J 4 bases short, with 11 bases between. The CDR3 coding sequence is TGTGCCAGCTCACCAGTGGAACAGGGCACTGAAGCTTTCTTT. Translating it yields CASSPVEQGTEAFF. Full variable domain (rest looked up from reference TRBV18 and TRBJ1-1): NAGVMQNPRHLVRRRGQEARLRCSPMKGHSHVYWYRQLPEEGLKFMVYLQKENIIDESGMPKERFSAEFPKEGPSILRIQQVVRGDSAAYFCASSPVEQGTEAFFGQGTRLTVV.